Below are 32 T cell receptor beta chains sequenced from a single sample in a study of early T cells in non-severe SARS-CoV-2 infection. TCRdb reanalysed the 5' RACE reads using MiXCR and keeps one entry per CDR3 protein. Of roughly 71,000 distinct CDR3 sequences listed, around 14% are singletons. The sequencing input was whole blood. The receptor set was obtained from an adult who was a healthcare worker with PCR-confirmed SARS-CoV-2 infection or an uninfected control (not recorded which).

The sample holds many counts of this clonotype. The chain links TRBV28 to TRBJ2-7; D gene uncertain. The V gene lost 3 bases and the J gene lost 6 bases, with 6 bases spanning the gap. Germline values: CDR1 MDHEN, CDR2 SYDVKM. The CDR3 has 11 amino acids. This chain's CDR3 is CASSFFSEQYF. The CDR3 DNA reads TGTGCCAGCAGTTTTTTTTCCGAGCAGTACTTC.

The chain uses TRBV9 and TRBJ1-2; 12 positions agree with TRBD1. The trim removed 0 bases at V and 7 bases at J, leaving 7 bases unmatched. Germline values: CDR1 SGDLS, CDR2 YYNGEE. The CDR3 contains 16 residues. CDR3 sequence reads: CASSVAPGQGAAGYTF. The CDR3 DNA is TGTGCCAGCAGCGTAGCTCCGGGACAGGGGGCGGCTGGCTACACCTTC.

This clonotype was recorded many times. The rearrangement links TRBV11-3 to TRBJ2-1, with TRBD2 matching 7 bases. The CDR3 sequence is 19 residues long. CDR1 SGHNT and CDR2 YENEEA come from the germline V gene. V lost 2 bases and J lost 2; bases outside the gene matches: 15. The CDR3 region has the DNA TGTGCCAGCAGCTTATTTCGGTCTCAGGGACTACGTACCTACAATGAGCAGTTCTTC. Translated: CASSLFRSQGLRTYNEQFF.

This clonotype was detected ten times or more. The chain has TRBV6-4 and TRBJ1-2, with TRBD1 identical over 9 bases. Losses at the gene ends were 5 bases for V and 7 bases for J; bases not matched to a gene: 11. This CDR3 is built from 15 residues. Germline V gene sequence: CDR1 MRHNA, CDR2 SNTAGT. The DNA of the CDR3 is TGTGCCAGCAGTCCCTCACCCGGGACAGGGTCTGGCTACACCTTC. It encodes CASSPSPGTGSGYTF.

V gene TRBV5-8 combines with J gene TRBJ2-7; tentative D call: TRBD1 (6 bases). V lost 0 bases, J lost 4 bases, and 17 bases lay in between. This CDR3 is 16 amino acids long. Germline loops: CDR1 SGHTS, CDR2 YDEGEE. CDR3 in amino acids: CASSLAGRTAPYEQYF. DNA for the CDR3: TGTGCCAGCAGCTTGGCGGGCAGGACAGCGCCATACGAGCAGTACTTC.

The J gene is TRBJ2-6, the V gene TRBV11-2; 9 nucleotides agree with TRBD1. CDR1 and CDR2 (germline): SGHAT, FQNNGV. The V and J ends lost 5 bases and 2 bases, in that order; junction bases with no gene match: 10. The CDR3 loop spans 18 amino acids. In DNA form, the CDR3 reads TGTGCCAGCAGCCCCCGGACAGGGGTGTTACCTGGGGCCAACGTCCTGACTTTC. Amino acid sequence: CASSPRTGVLPGANVLTF.

This rearrangement joins TRBV2 to TRBJ2-7; the match to TRBD1 covers 10 bases. Germline-derived CDR1 and CDR2 are SNHLY and FYNNEI. V shed 4 bases, J shed 2 bases, and the junction held 5 bases outside the gene matches. The CDR3 runs 15 residues. The CDR3 spells CASSVETGGPYEQYF. CDR3 nucleotides: TGTGCCAGCAGTGTTGAGACAGGGGGCCCCTACGAGCAGTACTTC.

As to this clonotype: A much larger clone lies one base from this, so it may be a read error. The missing conserved phenylalanine or tryptophan at the end of this CDR3 makes a read error likely. The chain carries TRBV11-2 and TRBJ2-7; D possibly matches TRBD1 or TRBD2 (5 bases each). CDR3 length equals 14 residues. Germline loops: CDR1 SGHAT, CDR2 FQNNGV. V lost 5 bases and J 3 bases, leaving 14 bases between the germline ends. CDR3 in amino acids: CASSPRDGDYEQYL. The CDR3 DNA reads TGTGCCAGCAGCCCCCGGGACGGTGACTACGAGCAGTACCTC.

This clonotype was detected many times. This sequence joins TRBV5-1 and TRBJ2-5, with D perhaps matching TRBD1 (5 bases). V gave up 0 bases and J gave up 10 bases, with 10 bases separating them. CDR1 and CDR2 (germline): SGHRS, YFSETQ. There are 12 residues in the CDR3. CDR3 residues: CASSLATDIQYF. CDR3 nucleotide sequence: TGCGCCAGCAGCTTGGCGACGGACATCCAGTACTTC.

This clonotype appeared a few times. CDR3 in amino acids: CASSPRAQYTGELFF. In DNA form, the CDR3 reads TGTGCCAGCTCACCAAGGGCTCAATACACCGGGGAGCTGTTTTTT. The gene calls are TRBV18 and TRBJ2-2; no clear D. The CDR3 totals 15 residues. Looked up from germline, CDR1 is KGHSH and CDR2 is LQKENI. Trimming removed 2 bases from V and 3 bases from J, with 10 bases in between.

This clonotype has more than one count but fewer than ten. The genes are TRBV5-1 and TRBJ1-1, with a possible D match to TRBD1 (6 bases). The V and J ends lost 0 bases and 5 bases respectively, with 20 bases between them. The CDR3 spans 17 residues. The germline V gene has CDR1 SGHRS and CDR2 YFSETQ. This CDR3 reads CASSLVARVGHGTEAFF. CDR3 DNA sequence: TGCGCCAGCAGCTTGGTGGCCAGGGTGGGACATGGTACTGAAGCTTTCTTT.

The CDR3 is CSARDWGYTF. CDR3 nucleotides: TGCAGTGCTAGAGATTGGGGCTACACCTTC. V gene TRBV20-1 combines with J gene TRBJ1-2; D remains ambiguous. The CDR3 covers 10 residues. Germline CDR1 and CDR2: DFQATT and SNEGSKA (reference sequence). Trimming shortened V by 0 bases and J by 8 bases, and 4 bases separated the two germline ends.

This clonotype was detected only a few times. This sequence joins TRBV20-1 and TRBJ1-5; D gene ambiguous. The germline CDR1 and CDR2 sequences are DFQATT and SNEGSKA (reference sequence). The CDR3 spans 15 residues. The germline V and J ends were trimmed by 5 bases and 3 bases, with 17 bases remaining between them. The CDR3 spells CSAPEPGGHNQPQHF. The CDR3 DNA follows: TGCAGTGCTCCTGAACCAGGCGGCCACAATCAGCCCCAGCATTTT.

This chain uses TRBV20-1 with TRBJ2-3, with TRBD2 identical over 7 bases. Germline values: CDR1 DFQATT, CDR2 SNEGSKA (reference sequence). V shed 6 bases, J shed 4 bases, and the junction held 10 bases outside the gene matches. This CDR3 contains 14 residues. DNA for the CDR3: TGCAGTGCCCAGAGCGGGATAGGCGCAGATACGCAGTATTTT. Translation: CSAQSGIGADTQYF.

In its sample, this clonotype was seen many times. This rearrangement joins TRBV3-1 to TRBJ1-4; 8 positions match TRBD1. CDR1 and CDR2 from the germline V gene are LGHDT and YNNKEL (reference sequence). The CDR3 spans 15 residues. V trimming: 1 base; J trimming: 4 bases; junction bases outside the gene matches: 2. CDR3 in amino acids: CASSQGDRRNEKLFF. In DNA, the CDR3 is TGTGCCAGCAGCCAAGGGGACAGGCGTAATGAAAAACTGTTTTTT.

This clonotype was picked up many times. The chain combines TRBV7-9 with TRBJ2-7, with 7 bases lining up with TRBD2. Germline V gene lookup returns CDR1 SEHNR and CDR2 FQNEAQ (reference sequence). Trimming took 5 bases from V and 3 from J; bases not matched to a gene: 1. The CDR3 covers 12 residues. The CDR3, as DNA: TGTGCCAGCAGCCGGGGGGTCTACGAGCAGTACTTC. This codes for CASSRGVYEQYF.

This clonotype has just a few counts. The chain combines TRBV5-4 with TRBJ2-3, with TRBD2 as a possible D gene (7 bases). Between the trimmed V and J ends, which lost 4 bases and 0 bases, there was a span of 15 bases. CDR3 length equals 16 residues. Germline V gene lookup returns CDR1 SGHNT and CDR2 YYREEE (reference sequence). The CDR3 DNA reads as TGTGCCAGCAGCCCGGTGGGGGGGCGAAGCACAGATACGCAGTATTTT. Amino acid sequence: CASSPVGGRSTDTQYF.

This clonotype was observed a handful of times. The J gene is TRBJ1-6, the V gene TRBV7-2, with TRBD1 as a possible D gene (5 bases). This CDR3 contains 14 residues. V lost 5 bases and J lost 10, with 15 bases in between. The germline V gene encodes CDR1 SGHTA and CDR2 FQGNSA. The CDR3 region is CASSRPGSGSPLHF. In DNA form, the CDR3 reads TGTGCCAGCAGCCGTCCAGGGTCGGGGTCACCCCTCCACTTT.

CDR3 nucleotide sequence: TGTGCCAGCAGCTCTAGCGGGGGAAGCTCCTACGAGCAGTACTTC. This sequence encodes CASSSSGGSSYEQYF. V and J are TRBV7-2 and TRBJ2-7, with 10 nucleotides matching TRBD2. CDR3 length: 15 amino acids. The germline V gene has CDR1 SGHTA and CDR2 FQGNSA. The trim removed 4 bases at V and 0 bases at J, leaving 3 bases unmatched.

This clonotype was observed many times. The V gene is TRBV12-3 or TRBV12-4, the J gene TRBJ1-2, with TRBD1 as a possible D gene (5 bases). This CDR3 is built from 13 residues. V dropped 5 bases and J dropped 3 bases, with 10 bases sitting between them. The CDR3 loop reads CASSIGAHYGYTF. CDR3 bases: TGTGCCAGCAGTATTGGGGCACACTATGGCTACACCTTC.

This chain connects TRBV18 to TRBJ1-3; tentatively, D is TRBD1 (6 bases). The V and J ends lost 5 bases and 0 bases respectively, with 17 bases between them. Germline V gene data show CDR1 as KGHSH and CDR2 as LQKENI. The CDR3 sequence is 17 residues long. CDR3 sequence: CASSSTGTVISGNTIYF. In nucleotides, the CDR3 is TGTGCCAGCTCATCAACAGGGACGGTAATCTCTGGAAACACCATATATTTT.

This clonotype was counted between two and nine times. V usage is TRBV5-6 and J usage is TRBJ2-7; D possibly corresponds to TRBD1 (6 bases). Germline V gene data show CDR1 as SGHDT and CDR2 as YYEEEE. This CDR3 is built from 15 residues. V lost 4 bases to trimming and J lost 1 base, with 15 bases between them. The CDR3 is CASSQLTQGSYEQYF. CDR3 nucleotide sequence: TGTGCCAGCAGCCAACTTACACAGGGTTCCTACGAGCAGTACTTC.

This clonotype was seen a few times. The V call is TRBV12-5, the J call TRBJ2-7, with no clear D. Trimming took 4 bases from V and 2 from J, leaving 15 bases between them. The CDR3 consists of 15 residues. Per the germline V gene, CDR1 is LGHNT and CDR2 is FRNRAP. CDR3 protein: CASGSLARQPYEQYF. In DNA form, the CDR3 reads TGTGCTAGTGGTTCTCTGGCCAGGCAACCCTACGAGCAGTACTTC.

J is TRBJ1-3 and V is TRBV20-1; no definite D call. This CDR3 comprises 13 residues. Germline CDR1 DFQATT, CDR2 SNEGSKA (reference sequence). Trimming shortened V by 2 bases and J by 0 bases, and 5 bases separated the two germline ends. CDR3 in amino acids: CSARQHSGNTIYF. CDR3 nucleotides: TGCAGTGCTAGACAGCACTCTGGAAACACCATATATTTT.

The chain is built from TRBV4-3 and TRBJ1-3; no definite D call. V lost 1 base, J lost 4 bases, and 8 bases lay in between. CDR3 length: 14 amino acids. Germline V lookup: CDR1 LGHNA, CDR2 YSLEER. CDR3 in amino acids: CASSQGGRGNTIYF. The DNA for the CDR3 is TGCGCCAGCAGCCAAGGGGGAAGAGGAAACACCATATATTTT.

This clonotype occurred many times. The rearrangement links TRBV18 to TRBJ2-1; TRBD1 is a possible D gene (6 bases). The CDR3 runs 16 residues. CDR1 and CDR2 (germline): KGHSH, LQKENI. Trimming stripped 4 bases from V and 0 bases from J, with 13 bases between. The CDR3 loop is CASSLGTPSSYNEQFF. Written as DNA, the CDR3 is TGTGCCAGCTCACTAGGGACACCAAGCTCCTACAATGAGCAGTTCTTC. The full variable domain, completed using reference TRBV18 and TRBJ2-1, is NAGVMQNPRHLVRRRGQEARLRCSPMKGHSHVYWYRQLPEEGLKFMVYLQKENIIDESGMPKERFSAEFPKEGPSILRIQQVVRGDSAAYFCASSLGTPSSYNEQFFGPGTRLTVL.

V gene TRBV10-1 combines with J gene TRBJ2-3; D is perhaps TRBD1 (5 bases). The CDR3 runs 15 residues. Germline CDR1 is WNHNN and CDR2 is SYGVQD (reference sequence). Trimming took off 0 bases at V and 0 bases at J, with 7 bases between the two ends. The CDR3 DNA reads TGCGCCAGCAGTGAGTCAGGGGTCAGCACAGATACGCAGTATTTT. This encodes CASSESGVSTDTQYF.

This clonotype was found many times. The V call is TRBV6-5, the J call TRBJ2-1; 12 bases agree with TRBD2. CDR1 and CDR2 (germline): MNHEY, SVGAGI. V gave up 6 bases and J gave up 0 bases; unmatched junction bases: 9. This CDR3 has 18 amino acids. The CDR3: CASSTSGLAGSSYNEQFF. As DNA, the CDR3 is TGTGCCAGCAGCACAAGCGGACTAGCGGGAAGCTCCTACAATGAGCAGTTCTTC.

This clonotype was seen at least ten times. The gene calls are TRBV5-6 and TRBJ2-2; TRBD1 agrees at 7 bases. The CDR3 is made up of 15 amino acids. CDR1 and CDR2 (germline): SGHDT, YYEEEE. V lost 2 bases to trimming and J lost 3 bases; unmatched junction nucleotides: 4. The CDR3 DNA reads TGTGCCAGCAGCTTTAGGGGGCAGCACACCGGGGAGCTGTTTTTT. Encoded protein: CASSFRGQHTGELFF.

This clonotype was seen more than once but under ten times. V gene TRBV2 combines with J gene TRBJ2-7; no firm D call. The CDR3 has 11 residues. In germline, CDR1 is SNHLY, CDR2 FYNNEI. Trimming stripped 10 bases from V and 6 bases from J, with 13 bases between. Written as DNA, the CDR3 is TGTGCCACCCTCGAGGTGGGCGAGCAGTACTTC. This sequence encodes CATLEVGEQYF.

The chain couples TRBV12-3 or TRBV12-4 to TRBJ2-1; no firm D call. This CDR3 comprises 12 residues. The ends were cut back, 7 bases at V and 8 bases at J, with 12 bases in the middle. CDR3 sequence (DNA): TGTGCCAGCAACGGCGCGGCAGATGAGCAGTTCTTC. Translation gives CASNGAADEQFF.

The table lists this clonotype with a few counts. The genes are TRBV5-5 and TRBJ2-7; D might be TRBD2 (5 bases). The CDR3 extends over 14 amino acids. CDR1 is SGHKS and CDR2 is YYEKEE in the germline V gene (reference sequence). V was pared by 0 bases and J by 7 bases, with 14 bases between. The CDR3 DNA is TGTGCCAGCAGCTTGGTCGTCGGGGTGGGAGAGCAGTACTTC. Encoded protein: CASSLVVGVGEQYF.